The clone carrying this T cell receptor beta chain has a handful of counts. Its target is unknown. The entry originates in a study of CD8 T cells in ankylosing spondylitis. General study findings and limits: A TCR beta motif of about eight highly homologous variants seemed to mark ankylosing spondylitis blood. Enrichment of disease-linked clones was reportedly significant in matched ankylosing spondylitis synovial fluid.

The V and J ends lost 7 bases and 8 bases respectively, with 29 bases between them. CDR1 and CDR2 from the germline V gene are MDHEN and SYDVKM. The CDR3 has 18 amino acids. Quantitative 5'-RACE was performed with molecular barcodes, and it yielded the TCR beta libraries. TCRdb recomputed calls from the 5' RACE reads with MiXCR, one row per CDR3 protein. The table has 15,000 to 20,000 distinct CDR3 sequences, under 8.5% seen once; the top ten hold 30% to 45%. Sample: blood. The TCR originated in a male donor with ankylosing spondylitis or in good health (not recorded which). V and J are TRBV28 and TRBJ1-4; D is perhaps TRBD1 (6 bases). CDR3 in amino acids: CASMINWRGGFPYEKLFF. The CDR3 region has the DNA TGTGCCAGCATGATCAACTGGCGGGGGGGCTTCCCTTACGAAAAACTGTTTTTT.